This TCR beta chain was sequenced for a study of T cells expressing NK-cell markers. Across the study: Eight donors were sequenced, seven testing HCMV-seropositive and one testing seronegative.

Per germline, CDR1 MNHEY and CDR2 SMNVEV (reference sequence). The length of the CDR3 is 14 residues. 5'RACE template switching with UMIs generated TCR beta cDNA. No DNA is given; TCRdb re-called the 5' RACE reads and lists each CDR3 protein once. Its listing shows 500,000 to 700,000 distinct CDR3 sequences. J is TRBJ1-6 and V is TRBV27; there is no DNA to check the TCRdb D call of TRBD1. Specimen: blood T cells: a sorted CD56 or NKG2C T cell subset, CD4+ or CD8+ T cells, or bulk PBMC T cells (not recorded which). The clonotype was recovered from a man between 18 and 35 years old in good health. CDR3 region: CASSSWTGHSPLHF.